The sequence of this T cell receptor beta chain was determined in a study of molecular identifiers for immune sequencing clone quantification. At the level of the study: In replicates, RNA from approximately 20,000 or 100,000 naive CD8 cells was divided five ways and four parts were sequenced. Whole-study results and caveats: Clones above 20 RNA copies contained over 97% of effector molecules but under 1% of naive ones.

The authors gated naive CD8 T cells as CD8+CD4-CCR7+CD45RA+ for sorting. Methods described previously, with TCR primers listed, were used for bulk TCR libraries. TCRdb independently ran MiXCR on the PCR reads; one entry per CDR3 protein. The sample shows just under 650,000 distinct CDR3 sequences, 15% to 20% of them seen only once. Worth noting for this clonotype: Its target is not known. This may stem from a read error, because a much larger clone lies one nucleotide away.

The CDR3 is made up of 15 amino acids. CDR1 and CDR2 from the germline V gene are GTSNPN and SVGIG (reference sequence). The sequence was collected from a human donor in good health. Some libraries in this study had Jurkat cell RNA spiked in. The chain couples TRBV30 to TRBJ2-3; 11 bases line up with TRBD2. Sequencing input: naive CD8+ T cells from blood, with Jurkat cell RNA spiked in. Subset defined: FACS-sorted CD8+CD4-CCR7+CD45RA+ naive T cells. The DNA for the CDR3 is TGTGCCCGGAGTGTGGGACTAGCGGTGACAGATACGCAGTATTTT. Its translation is CARSVGLAVTDTQYF.